The source of this T cell receptor beta chain is a study of CD8+ T cells in alopecia areata. About the research overall: For the treated group, dosing was oral tofacitinib at 5 to 10 mg twice daily. The share of scalp area affected provided the severity score for treated patients. Study-wide points: Scalp clonality and expanded CD8+ clones among the top 100 fell significantly with tofacitinib.

Extracted from the samples, RNA was reverse transcribed into cDNA to serve as the sequencing template. Sequenced by immunoSEQ multiplex PCR; TCRdb stores in-frame clones only, minus some. The table has about 160,000 clones, around three fifths seen once. Treatment given: oral pan-JAK inhibitor, 5-10 mg twice daily. The study team obtained lesional scalp punch biopsies and peripheral blood from alopecia areata patients. V lost 0 bases and J lost 1, with 13 bases in between. Germline CDR1 is SGHRS and CDR2 is YFSETQ. CDR3 length: 17 residues. This clone has only one observation. Its antigen remains unknown.

The source was CD4+ T cells sorted from blood, collected at week 4, from a patient treated with tofacitinib. The TCR sequence derives from a human donor with alopecia areata. The rearrangement links TRBV5-1 to TRBJ2-2; either TRBD1 or TRBD2 may supply D (6 bases each). The chain's CDR3 is CASSLEPGGLNTGELFF. The CDR3 region has the DNA TGCGCCAGCAGCTTGGAACCCGGGGGCCTGAACACCGGGGAGCTGTTTTTT.